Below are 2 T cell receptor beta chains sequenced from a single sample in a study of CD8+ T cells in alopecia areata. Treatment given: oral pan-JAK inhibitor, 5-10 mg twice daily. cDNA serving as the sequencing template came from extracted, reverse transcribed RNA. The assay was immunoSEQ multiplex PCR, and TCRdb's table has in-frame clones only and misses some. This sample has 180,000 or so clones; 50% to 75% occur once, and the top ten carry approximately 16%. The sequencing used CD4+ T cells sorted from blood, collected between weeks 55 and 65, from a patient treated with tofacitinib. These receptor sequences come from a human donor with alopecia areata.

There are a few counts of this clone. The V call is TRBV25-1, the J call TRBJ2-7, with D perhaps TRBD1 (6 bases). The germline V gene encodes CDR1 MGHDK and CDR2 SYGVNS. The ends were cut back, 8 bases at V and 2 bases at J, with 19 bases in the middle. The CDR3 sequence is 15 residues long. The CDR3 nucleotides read TGTGCCAGCGGTAGCTCGGTCGAGGGGGCCTACGAGCAGTACTTC. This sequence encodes CASGSSVEGAYEQYF.

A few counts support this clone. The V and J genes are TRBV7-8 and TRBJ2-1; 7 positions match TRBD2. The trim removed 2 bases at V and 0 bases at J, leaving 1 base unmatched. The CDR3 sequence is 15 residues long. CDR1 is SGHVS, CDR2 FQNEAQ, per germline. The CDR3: CASSLPGGSYNEQFF. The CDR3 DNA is TGTGCCAGCAGCTTACCGGGGGGCTCCTACAATGAGCAGTTCTTC.